This T cell receptor beta chain was profiled in a study of cytomegalovirus exposure and HLA in healthy donors. As for the study in general: HLA-typed donors were the source of about 85 million unique TCRs held in an early data release. Study-wide findings and caveats: For most TCR sequences rarity was the rule, although some public TCRs occurred in many donors.

This CDR3 is 14 amino acids long. The germline V gene encodes CDR1 SGDLS and CDR2 YYNGEE. V was trimmed by 5 bases and J by 1 base, leaving 12 bases between them. With respect to this clone: Antigen specificity is unknown.

PCR involved 60 Vbeta and 13 Jbeta primers. Produced via immunoSEQ multiplex PCR; TCRdb's table is partial and in-frame only. Of 150,000 to 200,000 clones in the sample, roughly four fifths are singletons; the top ten hold roughly 2%. This TCR was sampled from a woman aged 18-30 years in good health and CMV-seronegative. Sequenced: PBMCs. The chain uses TRBV9 and TRBJ1-1, with D tentatively TRBD1 (5 bases). The CDR3 is CASRPTDQNTEAFF. Written as DNA, the CDR3 is TGTGCCAGCAGACCGACAGACCAGAACACTGAAGCTTTCTTT.